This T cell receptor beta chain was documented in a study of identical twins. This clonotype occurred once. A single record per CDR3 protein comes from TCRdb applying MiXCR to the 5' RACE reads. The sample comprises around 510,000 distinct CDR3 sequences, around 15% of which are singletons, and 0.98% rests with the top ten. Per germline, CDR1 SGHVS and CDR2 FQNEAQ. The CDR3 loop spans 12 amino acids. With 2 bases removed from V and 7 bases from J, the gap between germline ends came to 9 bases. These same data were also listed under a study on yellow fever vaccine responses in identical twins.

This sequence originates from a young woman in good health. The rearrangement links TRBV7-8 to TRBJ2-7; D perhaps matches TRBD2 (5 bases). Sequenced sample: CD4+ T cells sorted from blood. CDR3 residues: CASSLTPGEQYF. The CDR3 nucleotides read TGTGCCAGCAGCTTAACCCCGGGAGAGCAGTACTTC.